This paragraph covers one T cell receptor beta chain sequence. The libraries were made with immunoSEQ v3. The protocol was immunoSEQ multiplex PCR, while the TCRdb copy is restricted to in-frame clones and leaves out a portion. The sample carries around 59,000 clones, about 69% recorded once. As for time point: pre-treatment sample, taken before nivolumab and TIL therapy. Adults with stage 4 NSCLC were enrolled in a phase I trial. This sample is drawn from a study of TIL therapy for anti-PD-1-resistant metastatic lung cancer. Study information: Tumors were harvested before any PD-1/PD-L1 blockade.

The V gene's germline CDR1 is ENHRY and CDR2 SYGVKD. CDR3 length equals 17 residues. Trimming left V 3 bases short and J 3 bases short, with 20 bases between. Sequenced material: blood, taken at baseline. J is TRBJ1-2 and V is TRBV10-3; the D is unclear. The receptor's source is a person aged 25 to 80 with non-small cell lung cancer. The CDR3 here is CAISDLPYAKTDYGYTF. The DNA of the CDR3 is TGTGCCATCAGTGACCTCCCGTACGCGAAAACCGACTATGGCTACACCTTC.